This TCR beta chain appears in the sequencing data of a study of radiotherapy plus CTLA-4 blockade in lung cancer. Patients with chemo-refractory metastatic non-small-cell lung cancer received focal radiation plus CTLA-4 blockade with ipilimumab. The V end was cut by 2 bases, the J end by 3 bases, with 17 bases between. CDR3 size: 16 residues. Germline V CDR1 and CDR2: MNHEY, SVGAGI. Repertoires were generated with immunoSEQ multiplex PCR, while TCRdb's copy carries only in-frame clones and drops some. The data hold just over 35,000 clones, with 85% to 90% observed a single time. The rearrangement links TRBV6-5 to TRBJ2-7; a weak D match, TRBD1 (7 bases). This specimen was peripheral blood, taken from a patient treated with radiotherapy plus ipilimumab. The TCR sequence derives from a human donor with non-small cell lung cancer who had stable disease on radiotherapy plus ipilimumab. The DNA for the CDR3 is TGTGCCAGCAGTTACGCGGGACAGTGGGACGTCTACGAGCAGTACTTC. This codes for CASSYAGQWDVYEQYF.